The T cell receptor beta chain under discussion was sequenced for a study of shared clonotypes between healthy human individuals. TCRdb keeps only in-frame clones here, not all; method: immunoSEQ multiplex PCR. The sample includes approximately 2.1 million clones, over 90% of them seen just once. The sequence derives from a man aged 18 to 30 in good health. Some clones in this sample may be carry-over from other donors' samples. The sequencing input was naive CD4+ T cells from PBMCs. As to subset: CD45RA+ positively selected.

CDR3 nucleotide sequence: TGTGCCAGCAGTCGCCGGGACTGGTACCAAGAGACCCAGTACTTC. Its translation: CASSRRDWYQETQYF. V usage is TRBV28 and J usage is TRBJ2-5; weak D call: TRBD2 (6 bases). CDR1 and CDR2 from the germline V gene are MDHEN and SYDVKM. The CDR3 has 15 residues. Between the trimmed V and J ends, which lost 5 bases and 0 bases, there was a span of 13 bases.